This T cell receptor (beta chain) was observed in a study of graft-versus-host responses after intestinal transplantation. On the study more broadly: Every recipient underwent anti-thymocyte globulin induction, then tacrolimus and steroids for roughly three years.

The assay was immunoSEQ multiplex PCR, and TCRdb's table has in-frame clones only and misses some. The sample has roughly 53,000 clones, more than 80% seen once; the top ten hold approximately 5.1%. Overall study findings and caveats: Individuals carrying graft-donor T cell macrochimerism showed high graft-versus-host to host-versus-graft clonal ratios in allografts. Recipient marrow held GvH clones, some first seen in ileum or blood.

A remark on this clone: Its antigen is currently unknown.

CDR3 length: 14 amino acids. The germline gives CDR1 SGDLS, CDR2 YYNGEE. Trimming cost V 7 bases and J 4 bases, with 17 bases left between them. The material was PBMCs, obtained 650 to 680 days after intestinal transplant. The chain is built from TRBV9 and TRBJ1-2, with a tentative D call TRBD1 (6 bases). This clonotype was obtained from a human patient who received an intestinal transplant, so some T cells may come from the graft donor. In DNA, the CDR3 is TGTGCCAGCTCTCGGGGACACCGGACCTATGGCTACACCTTC. This translates into CASSRGHRTYGYTF.